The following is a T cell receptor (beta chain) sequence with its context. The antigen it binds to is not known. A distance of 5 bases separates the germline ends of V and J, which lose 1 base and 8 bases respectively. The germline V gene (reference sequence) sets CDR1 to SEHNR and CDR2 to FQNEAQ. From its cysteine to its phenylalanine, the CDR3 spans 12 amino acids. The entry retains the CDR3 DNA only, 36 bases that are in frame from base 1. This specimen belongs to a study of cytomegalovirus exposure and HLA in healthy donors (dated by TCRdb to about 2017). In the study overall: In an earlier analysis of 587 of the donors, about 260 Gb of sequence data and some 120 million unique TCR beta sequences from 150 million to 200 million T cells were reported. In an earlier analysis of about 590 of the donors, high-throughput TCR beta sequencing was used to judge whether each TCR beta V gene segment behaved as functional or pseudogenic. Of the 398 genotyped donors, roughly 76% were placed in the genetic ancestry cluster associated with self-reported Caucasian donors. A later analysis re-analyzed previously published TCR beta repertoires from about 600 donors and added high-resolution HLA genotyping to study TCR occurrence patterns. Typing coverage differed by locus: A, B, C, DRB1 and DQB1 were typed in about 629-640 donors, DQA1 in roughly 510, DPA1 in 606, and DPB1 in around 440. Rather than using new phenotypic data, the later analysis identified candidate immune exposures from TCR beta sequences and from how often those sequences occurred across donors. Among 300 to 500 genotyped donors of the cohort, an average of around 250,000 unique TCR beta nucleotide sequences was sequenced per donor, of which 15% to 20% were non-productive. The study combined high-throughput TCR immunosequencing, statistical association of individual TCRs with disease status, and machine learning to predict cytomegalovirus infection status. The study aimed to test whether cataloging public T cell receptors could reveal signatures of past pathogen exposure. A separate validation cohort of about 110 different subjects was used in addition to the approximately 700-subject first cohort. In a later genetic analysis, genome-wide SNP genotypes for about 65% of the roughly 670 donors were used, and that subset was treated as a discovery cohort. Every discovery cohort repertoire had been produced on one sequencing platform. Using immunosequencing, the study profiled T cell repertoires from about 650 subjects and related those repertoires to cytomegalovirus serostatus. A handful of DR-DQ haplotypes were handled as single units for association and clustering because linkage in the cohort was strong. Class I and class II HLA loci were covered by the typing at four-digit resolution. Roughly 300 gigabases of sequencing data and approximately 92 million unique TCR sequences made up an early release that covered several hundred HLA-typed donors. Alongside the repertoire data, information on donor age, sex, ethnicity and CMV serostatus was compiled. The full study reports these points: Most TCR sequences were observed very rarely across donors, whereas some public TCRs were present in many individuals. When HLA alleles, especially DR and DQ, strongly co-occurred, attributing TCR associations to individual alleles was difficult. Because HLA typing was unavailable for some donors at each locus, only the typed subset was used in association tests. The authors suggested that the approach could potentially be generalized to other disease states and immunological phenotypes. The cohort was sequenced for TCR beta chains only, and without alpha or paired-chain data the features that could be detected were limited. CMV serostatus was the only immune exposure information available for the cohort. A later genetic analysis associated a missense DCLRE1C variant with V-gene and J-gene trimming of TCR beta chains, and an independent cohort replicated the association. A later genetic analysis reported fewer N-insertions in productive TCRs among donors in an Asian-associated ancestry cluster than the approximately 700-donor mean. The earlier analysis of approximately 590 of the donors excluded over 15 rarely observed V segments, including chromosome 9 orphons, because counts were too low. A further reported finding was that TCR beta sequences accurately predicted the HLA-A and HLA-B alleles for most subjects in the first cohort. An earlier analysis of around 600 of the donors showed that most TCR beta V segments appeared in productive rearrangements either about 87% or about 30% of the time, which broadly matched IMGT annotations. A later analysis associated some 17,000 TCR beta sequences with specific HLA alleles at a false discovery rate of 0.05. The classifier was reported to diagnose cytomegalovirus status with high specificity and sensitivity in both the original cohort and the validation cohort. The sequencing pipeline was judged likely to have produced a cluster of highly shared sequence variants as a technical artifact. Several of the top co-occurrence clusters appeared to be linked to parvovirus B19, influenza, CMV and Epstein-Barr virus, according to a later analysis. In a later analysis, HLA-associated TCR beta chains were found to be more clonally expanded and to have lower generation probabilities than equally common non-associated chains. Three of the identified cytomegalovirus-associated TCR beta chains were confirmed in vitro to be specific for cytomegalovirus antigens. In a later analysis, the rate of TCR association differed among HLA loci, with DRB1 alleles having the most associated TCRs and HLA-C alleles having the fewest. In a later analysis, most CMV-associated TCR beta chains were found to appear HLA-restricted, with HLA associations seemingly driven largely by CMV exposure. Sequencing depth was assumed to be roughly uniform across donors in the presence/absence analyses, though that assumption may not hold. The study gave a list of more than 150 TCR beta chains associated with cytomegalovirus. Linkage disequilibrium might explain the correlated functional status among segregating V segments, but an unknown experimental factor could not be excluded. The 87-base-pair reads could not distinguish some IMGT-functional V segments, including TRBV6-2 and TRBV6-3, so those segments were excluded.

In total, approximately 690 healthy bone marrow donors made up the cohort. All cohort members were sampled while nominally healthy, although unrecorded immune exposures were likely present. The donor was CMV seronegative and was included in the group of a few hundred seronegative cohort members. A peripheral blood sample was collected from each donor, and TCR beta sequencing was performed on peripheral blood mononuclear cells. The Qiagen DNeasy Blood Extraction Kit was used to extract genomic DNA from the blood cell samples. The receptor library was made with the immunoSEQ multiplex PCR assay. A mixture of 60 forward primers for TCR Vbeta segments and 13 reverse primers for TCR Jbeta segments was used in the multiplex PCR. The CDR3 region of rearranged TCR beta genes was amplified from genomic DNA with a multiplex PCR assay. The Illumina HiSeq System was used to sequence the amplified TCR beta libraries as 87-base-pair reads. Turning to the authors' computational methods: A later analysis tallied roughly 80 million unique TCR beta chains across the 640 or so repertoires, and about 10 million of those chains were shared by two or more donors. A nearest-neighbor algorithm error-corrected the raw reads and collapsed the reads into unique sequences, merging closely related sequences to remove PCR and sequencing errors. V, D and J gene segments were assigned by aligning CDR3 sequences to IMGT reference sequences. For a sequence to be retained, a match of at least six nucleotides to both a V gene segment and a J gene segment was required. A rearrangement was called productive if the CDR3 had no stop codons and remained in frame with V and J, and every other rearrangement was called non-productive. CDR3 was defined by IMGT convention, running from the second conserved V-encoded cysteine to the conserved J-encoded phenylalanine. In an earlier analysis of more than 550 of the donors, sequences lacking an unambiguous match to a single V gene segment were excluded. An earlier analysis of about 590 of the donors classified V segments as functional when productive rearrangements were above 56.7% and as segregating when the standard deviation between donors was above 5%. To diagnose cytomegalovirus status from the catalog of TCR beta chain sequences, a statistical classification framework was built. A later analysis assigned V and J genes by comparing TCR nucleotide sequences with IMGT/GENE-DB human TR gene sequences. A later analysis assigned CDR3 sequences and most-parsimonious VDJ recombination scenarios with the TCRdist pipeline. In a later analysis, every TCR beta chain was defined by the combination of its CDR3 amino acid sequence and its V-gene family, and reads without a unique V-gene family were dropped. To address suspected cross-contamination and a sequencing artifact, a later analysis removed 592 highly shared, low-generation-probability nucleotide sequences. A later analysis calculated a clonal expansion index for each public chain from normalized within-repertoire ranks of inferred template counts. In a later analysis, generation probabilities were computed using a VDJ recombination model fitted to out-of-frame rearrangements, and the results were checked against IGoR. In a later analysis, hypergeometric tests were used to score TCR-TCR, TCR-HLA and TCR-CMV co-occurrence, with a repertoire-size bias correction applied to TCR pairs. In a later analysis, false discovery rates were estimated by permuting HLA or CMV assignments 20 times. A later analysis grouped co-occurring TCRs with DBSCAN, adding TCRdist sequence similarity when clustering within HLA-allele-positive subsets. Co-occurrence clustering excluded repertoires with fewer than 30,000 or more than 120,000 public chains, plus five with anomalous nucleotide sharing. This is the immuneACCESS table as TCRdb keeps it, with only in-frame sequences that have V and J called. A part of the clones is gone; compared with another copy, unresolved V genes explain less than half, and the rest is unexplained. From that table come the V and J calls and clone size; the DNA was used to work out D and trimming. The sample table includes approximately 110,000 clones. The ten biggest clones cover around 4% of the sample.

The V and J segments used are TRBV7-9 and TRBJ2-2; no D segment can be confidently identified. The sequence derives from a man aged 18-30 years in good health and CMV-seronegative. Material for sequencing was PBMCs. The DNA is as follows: TGTGCCAGCAGCTTAGGCAGGGGGGAGCTGTTTTTT. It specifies CASSLGRGELFF.